The next 31 T cell receptor beta chains were all read from a single sample in a study of T cell responses to AZD1222 COVID-19 vaccine. This table comes from immunoSEQ multiplex PCR, and its TCRdb copy is limited to in-frame clones, with some not included. There are about 160,000 clones in the sample; more than 70% occur only once, and around 6% lies in the top ten. The sequences come from peripheral blood, collected on day 0 of AZD1222 vaccination. These receptors originate from an adult in good health.

The gene calls are TRBV23-1 and TRBJ1-2; D unresolved. TRBV23-1 has ORF status, its function being uncertain. CDR3 size: 10 residues. V was shortened by 7 bases and J by 6 bases, with 6 bases between the two germline ends. The CDR3 DNA reads as TGCGCCAGCACGAGGGATGGCTACACCTTC. Its translation: CASTRDGYTF.

V gene TRBV5-8 combines with J gene TRBJ2-6; unclear D gene. V was cut by 3 bases and J by 0 bases, with 7 bases left in between. In germline, CDR1 is SGHTS, CDR2 YDEGEE. This CDR3 is 15 amino acids long. Here the CDR3 reads CASSSRSSGANVLTF. CDR3 DNA: TGTGCCAGCAGCTCGCGTAGCTCTGGGGCCAACGTCCTGACTTTC. The whole variable domain, filled in from reference TRBV5-8 and TRBJ2-6, reads EAGVTQSPTHLIKTRGQQATLRCSPISGHTSVYWYQQALGLGLQFLLWYDEGEERNRGNFPPRFSGRQFPNYSSELNVNALELEDSALYLCASSSRSSGANVLTFGAGSRLTVL.

This rearrangement joins TRBV29-1 to TRBJ1-2; D not certain. Germline loops: CDR1 SQVTM, CDR2 ANQGSEA. The CDR3 is 16 residues long. V lost 4 bases and J lost 7, with 25 bases in between. CDR3 sequence reads: CSVVELDREGLSGYTF. DNA of the CDR3: TGCAGCGTTGTTGAACTAGACCGGGAGGGATTAAGTGGCTACACCTTC.

This chain links TRBV6-4 with TRBJ2-1, with D hard to call. The CDR3 is 14 residues long. Germline CDR1 and CDR2: MRHNA and SNTAGT. The V end was cut by 3 bases, the J end by 0 bases, with 6 bases between. CDR3 sequence: CASSEESSYNEQFF. The CDR3 nucleotides read TGTGCCAGCAGTGAAGAAAGCTCCTACAATGAGCAGTTCTTC.

The chain couples TRBV6-2 or TRBV6-3 to TRBJ2-5, with 7 bases lining up with TRBD2. CDR3 length equals 13 residues. The V gene end was trimmed by 4 bases and the J gene end by 5 bases; junction bases not matched to a gene: 4. Germline V gene lookup returns CDR1 MNHEY and CDR2 SVGEGT. The CDR3 DNA is TGTGCCAGCAGTTCTAGGCGGGGGGAGACCCAGTACTTC. This gives the protein CASSSRRGETQYF.

The V and J genes are TRBV28 and TRBJ2-7; 8 bases are a match to TRBD1. The germline V gene has CDR1 MDHEN and CDR2 SYDVKM. The V segment lost 3 bases and the J segment 4 bases; nucleotides outside the gene matches: 14. This CDR3 region has 17 residues. The CDR3 nucleotides are TGTGCCAGCAGTTTTAACCCTGGACAGGGAGGATCGTACGAGCAGTACTTC. Translated: CASSFNPGQGGSYEQYF.

V gene TRBV11-2 combines with J gene TRBJ1-2; TRBD1 aligns across 11 bases. The V gene's germline CDR1 is SGHAT and CDR2 FQNNGV. Losses at the gene ends were 5 bases for V and 5 bases for J; bases not matched to a gene: 10. The CDR3 runs to 16 residues. The DNA of the CDR3 is TGTGCCAGCAGCCCCAGGACAGGGGGCGCAGGTTATGGCTACACCTTC. Its translation is CASSPRTGGAGYGYTF. Full variable domain (remainder filled in from reference TRBV11-2 and TRBJ1-2): EAGVAQSPRYKIIEKRQSVAFWCNPISGHATLYWYQQILGQGPKLLIQFQNNGVVDDSQLPKDRFSAERLKGVDSTLKIQPAKLEDSAVYLCASSPRTGGAGYGYTFGSGTRLTVV.

V usage is TRBV10-3 and J usage is TRBJ2-3; D remains ambiguous. In germline, CDR1 is ENHRY, CDR2 SYGVKD. Trimming pared 6 bases from V and 0 bases from J, leaving 10 bases between. This CDR3 contains 14 residues. CDR3: CAIRRVTSTDTQYF. As DNA, the CDR3 is TGTGCCATCAGACGGGTGACTAGCACAGATACGCAGTATTTT.

The V and J genes are TRBV24-1 and TRBJ1-2; D might be TRBD1 (6 bases). This CDR3 comprises 15 residues. V shed 0 bases and J shed 7 bases, with 14 bases lying between them. Germline CDR1 is KGHDR and CDR2 is SFDVKD. In DNA form, the CDR3 reads TGTGCCACCAGTGATTTGTATGGGGGCCCGGGTGGCTACACCTTC. It is translated as CATSDLYGGPGGYTF.

The chain carries TRBV7-8 and TRBJ2-7; D is perhaps TRBD2 (6 bases). Germline V CDR1 and CDR2: SGHVS, FQNEAQ. This CDR3 comprises 15 residues. The V end was cut by 1 base, the J end by 2 bases, with 12 bases between. DNA of the CDR3: TGTGCCAGCAGCTTAGGACACGGGGGTGCCTACGAGCAGTACTTC. Translated, it gives CASSLGHGGAYEQYF.

V usage is TRBV2 and J usage is TRBJ2-7; D possibly corresponds to TRBD1 (6 bases). Germline loops: CDR1 SNHLY, CDR2 FYNNEI. V was shortened by 7 bases and J by 2 bases, with 15 bases between the two germline ends. The CDR3 has 14 amino acids. CDR3 sequence: CASKPGHLPYEQYF. The CDR3 coding sequence is TGTGCCAGCAAACCGGGACACCTCCCCTACGAGCAGTACTTC.

The chain combines TRBV5-8 with TRBJ1-2; 8 nucleotides agree with TRBD1. V lost 4 bases, J lost 8 bases, and 10 bases stayed unmatched. The length of the CDR3 is 14 residues. The germline CDR1 and CDR2 sequences are SGHTS and YDEGEE. The DNA of the CDR3 is TGTGCCAGCAGCCGGACAGGGACTGGTTGGGGCTACACCTTC. Translation: CASSRTGTGWGYTF.

This chain uses TRBV24-1 with TRBJ1-3, with unresolved D. Germline CDR1 KGHDR, CDR2 SFDVKD. This CDR3 is 12 amino acids long. Trimming stripped 6 bases from V and 7 bases from J, with 9 bases between. CDR3 nucleotide sequence: TGTGCCACCAGTAACGCGGCGAACACCATATATTTT. Its translation: CATSNAANTIYF.

This chain connects TRBV7-9 to TRBJ1-1, with D unresolved. CDR1 is SEHNR, CDR2 FQNEAQ, per germline (reference sequence). The CDR3 is made up of 13 amino acids. V lost 1 base and J 4 bases, leaving 7 bases between the germline ends. CDR3 DNA sequence: TGTGCCAGCAGCTTAGTTTTAGGCACTGAAGCTTTCTTT. Protein: CASSLVLGTEAFF.

This clone was detected a few times. The CDR3 region has the DNA TGTGCCATACATAACAGGTTTGAAACCTACGAGCAGTACTTC. Translated: CAIHNRFETYEQYF. This rearrangement joins TRBV6-5 to TRBJ2-7; weak D call: TRBD1 (5 bases). The germline CDR1 and CDR2 sequences are MNHEY and SVGAGI. CDR3 length: 14 amino acids. V was shortened by 10 bases and J by 2 bases, with 18 bases between the two germline ends.

The V and J genes are TRBV5-6 and TRBJ1-2, with D maybe TRBD1 (6 bases). There are 14 residues in the CDR3. Germline CDR1 reads SGHDT; CDR2 reads YYEEEE. The germline V and J ends were trimmed by 2 bases and 4 bases, with 12 bases remaining between them. The CDR3 reads CASSLIARGYGYTF. In DNA form, the CDR3 reads TGTGCCAGCAGCTTAATTGCCAGGGGCTATGGCTACACCTTC.

V gene TRBV28 combines with J gene TRBJ1-5, with TRBD1 matching 11 bases. J gave up 0 bases and V 7 bases, and 8 bases lay outside the gene matches. The length of the CDR3 is 17 residues. Per germline, CDR1 MDHEN and CDR2 SYDVKM. CDR3 bases: TGTGCCAGCACAAGGACAGGGGGCCGTAGTAGCAATCAGCCCCAGCATTTT. Amino acids: CASTRTGGRSSNQPQHF.

The sample holds one count of this clone. The rearrangement uses TRBV7-8 and TRBJ1-5, with a possible D match to TRBD1 (6 bases). Looked up from germline, CDR1 is SGHVS and CDR2 is FQNEAQ. The CDR3 covers 13 residues. The V end was cut by 4 bases, the J end by 6 bases, with 10 bases between. CDR3 residues: CASSSQGVQPQHF. The CDR3 bases are TGTGCCAGCAGCTCACAGGGAGTTCAGCCCCAGCATTTT.

The chain is built from TRBV11-2 and TRBJ2-1, with a possible D match to TRBD2 (6 bases). CDR1 is SGHAT and CDR2 is FQNNGV in the germline V gene. There are 14 residues in the CDR3. Trimming removed 5 bases from V and 2 bases from J, with 10 bases in between. As DNA, the CDR3 is TGTGCCAGCAGCCGCGGGGTCGCCTACAATGAGCAGTTCTTC. Its translation is CASSRGVAYNEQFF.

The chain joins TRBV4-3 to TRBJ2-7, with TRBD1 as a possible D gene (5 bases). From germline, CDR1 is LGHNA and CDR2 YSLEER. This CDR3 is 12 amino acids long. Trimming stripped 5 bases from V and 7 bases from J, with 12 bases between. This chain's CDR3 is CASSLRGREQYF. The CDR3 DNA reads TGCGCCAGCAGCTTAAGGGGCCGGGAGCAGTACTTC.

In DNA, the CDR3 is TGCGCCAGCAGCTTGGGGGACAGTATCTCCTACGAGCAGTACTTC. Translated: CASSLGDSISYEQYF. The chain combines TRBV5-1 with TRBJ2-7, with 7 positions matching TRBD1. Germline CDR1 reads SGHRS; CDR2 reads YFSETQ. The CDR3 contains 15 residues. The V gene end was trimmed by 0 bases and the J gene end by 0 bases; junction bases not matched to a gene: 3.

The chain is built from TRBV29-1 and TRBJ1-1, with D uncertain. The V end lost 7 bases, the J end lost 1 base, and 13 bases lay between the germline ends. The CDR3 has 13 residues. Germline lookup yields CDR1 SQVTM and CDR2 ANQGSEA. The CDR3 protein is CSGDQGQNTEAFF. As DNA, the CDR3 is TGCAGCGGTGACCAAGGGCAGAACACTGAAGCTTTCTTT.

The V and J genes are TRBV19 and TRBJ2-3, with D unclear. Germline CDR1 and CDR2: LNHDA and SQIVND (reference sequence). Trimming left V 9 bases short and J 2 bases short, with 12 bases between. This CDR3 region has 13 residues. The CDR3 spells CASTPGYTDTQYF. The CDR3 DNA reads TGTGCCAGCACACCCGGATACACAGATACGCAGTATTTT.

The rearrangement uses TRBV5-1 and TRBJ1-4; 7 bases fit TRBD1. Germline-derived CDR1 and CDR2 are SGHRS and YFSETQ. This CDR3 spans 15 amino acids. The V and J ends lost 0 bases and 7 bases, in that order; junction bases with no gene match: 6. This CDR3 is CASSLEAGGTEKLFF. For the CDR3, the DNA is TGCGCCAGCAGCTTGGAGGCAGGGGGAACTGAAAAACTGTTTTTT. The full variable domain, in which reference TRBV5-1 and TRBJ1-4 provide the parts outside the CDR3, is KAGVTQTPRYLIKTRGQQVTLSCSPISGHRSVSWYQQTPGQGLQFLFEYFSETQRNKGNFPGRFSGRQFSNSRSEMNVSTLELGDSALYLCASSLEAGGTEKLFFGSGTQLSVL.

V gene TRBV28 combines with J gene TRBJ1-5, with TRBD1 as a possible D gene (5 bases). The V end was cut by 7 bases, the J end by 7 bases, with 14 bases between. This CDR3 region has 13 residues. The germline gives CDR1 MDHEN, CDR2 SYDVKM. This CDR3 is CASNIGGAQPQHF. The CDR3 DNA reads TGTGCCAGCAATATAGGCGGGGCACAGCCCCAGCATTTT.

V and J are TRBV7-2 and TRBJ2-2, with D possibly TRBD2 on 6 matching bases. Germline CDR1 and CDR2: SGHTA and FQGNSA. CDR3 length equals 14 residues. Trimming pared 1 base from V and 5 bases from J, leaving 8 bases between. The CDR3 loop reads CASSLVRGTGELFF. CDR3 coding DNA: TGTGCCAGCAGCTTAGTTCGGGGGACCGGGGAGCTGTTTTTT.

V is TRBV28 and J is TRBJ1-1; 8 positions agree with TRBD1. J lost 4 bases, V lost 4 bases, and 8 bases had no gene match. The CDR3 contains 15 residues. CDR1 is MDHEN and CDR2 is SYDVKM in the germline V gene. CDR3 sequence reads: CASSSTGDGSTEAFF. The CDR3 DNA reads TGTGCCAGCAGTTCGACAGGGGATGGGAGCACTGAAGCTTTCTTT.

CDR3: CASRPHDVGGIGEKLFF. The CDR3 coding sequence is TGTGCCAGTAGGCCCCACGATGTCGGGGGCATAGGGGAAAAACTGTTTTTT. This chain uses TRBV19 with TRBJ1-4, with D possibly being TRBD1 (6 bases). Trimming removed 6 bases from V and 8 bases from J, with 25 bases in between. The germline V gene has CDR1 LNHDA and CDR2 SQIVND (reference sequence). The CDR3 is made up of 17 amino acids.

The chain couples TRBV19 to TRBJ1-4; no reliable D call. CDR3 size: 16 residues. V lost 1 base and J lost 4, with 13 bases in between. Germline V lookup: CDR1 LNHDA, CDR2 SQIVND (reference sequence). The CDR3 spells CASSIGPAPSNEKLFF. CDR3 bases: TGTGCCAGTAGTATAGGTCCGGCACCAAGTAATGAAAAACTGTTTTTT. The entire variable domain, with the rest obtained from reference TRBV19 and TRBJ1-4, is as follows: DGGITQSPKYLFRKEGQNVTLSCEQNLNHDAMYWYRQDPGQGLRLIYYSQIVNDFQKGDIAEGYSVSREKKESFPLTVTSAQKNPTAFYLCASSIGPAPSNEKLFFGSGTQLSVL.

This rearrangement joins TRBV19 to TRBJ1-2, with 11 bases aligning to TRBD1. Germline V gene sequence: CDR1 LNHDA, CDR2 SQIVND (reference sequence). The CDR3 runs to 17 residues. V was clipped by 7 bases and J by 8 bases; unmatched bases: 18. CDR3 loop: CASITRAIGQGARGYTF. In DNA form, the CDR3 reads TGTGCCAGTATCACCCGGGCTATAGGACAGGGGGCACGCGGCTACACCTTC.

The rearrangement joins TRBV11-3 to TRBJ2-3, with D perhaps matching TRBD2 (6 bases). V lost 3 bases, J lost 0 bases, and 13 bases lay in between. Per the germline V gene, CDR1 is SGHNT and CDR2 is YENEEA. CDR3 length: 16 amino acids. CDR3 in amino acids: CASSLGAGTSTDTQYF. DNA for the CDR3: TGTGCCAGCAGCTTGGGTGCGGGGACTAGCACAGATACGCAGTATTTT.